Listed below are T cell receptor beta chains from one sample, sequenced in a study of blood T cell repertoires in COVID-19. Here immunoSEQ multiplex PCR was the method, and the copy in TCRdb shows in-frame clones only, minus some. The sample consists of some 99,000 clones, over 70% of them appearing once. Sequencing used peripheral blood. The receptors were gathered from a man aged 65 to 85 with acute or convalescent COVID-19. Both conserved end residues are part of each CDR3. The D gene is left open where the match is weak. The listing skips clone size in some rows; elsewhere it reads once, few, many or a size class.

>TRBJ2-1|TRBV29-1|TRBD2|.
CSVLEIRTSVEQFF
TGCAGCGTCCTTGAGATTCGGACTAGCGTCGAGCAGTTCTTC
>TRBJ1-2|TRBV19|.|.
CASSIQGTYGYTF
TGTGCCAGTAGTATTCAGGGGACCTATGGCTACACCTTC
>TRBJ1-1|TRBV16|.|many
CASSLYKNTEAFF
TGTGCCAGCAGCCTATACAAGAACACTGAAGCTTTCTTT
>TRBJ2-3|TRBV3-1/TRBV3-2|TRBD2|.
CASSPELAGGITDTQYF
TGTGCCAGCAGCCCCGAACTAGCGGGGGGGATCACAGATACGCAGTATTTT
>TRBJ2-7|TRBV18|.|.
CASSPSSPGAGDEQYF
TGTGCCAGCTCACCATCCTCCCCCGGGGCAGGGGACGAGCAGTACTTC
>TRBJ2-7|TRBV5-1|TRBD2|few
CASSFYGRTYEQYF
TGCGCCAGCAGCTTCTACGGGAGGACCTACGAGCAGTACTTC
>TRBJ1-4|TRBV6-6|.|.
CASSLSLGVREKLFF
TGTGCCAGCAGTTTATCTTTAGGGGTTCGGGAAAAACTGTTTTTT
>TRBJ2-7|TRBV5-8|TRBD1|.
CASSWTGINEQYF
TGTGCCAGCAGCTGGACAGGGATCAACGAGCAGTACTTC
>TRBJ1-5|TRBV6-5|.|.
CASSSLGGQRNQPQHF
TGTGCCAGCAGTTCCCTCGGGGGGCAGCGCAATCAGCCCCAGCATTTT
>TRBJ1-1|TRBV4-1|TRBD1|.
CASSPRGQGWTEAFF
TGCGCCAGCAGCCCGCGAGGACAGGGCTGGACTGAAGCTTTCTTT
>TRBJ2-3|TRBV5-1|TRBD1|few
CASSGTVSTDTQYF
TGCGCCAGCAGCGGGACAGTTAGCACAGATACGCAGTATTTT
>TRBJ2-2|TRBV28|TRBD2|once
CASKFGGRTHTGELFF
TGTGCCAGCAAATTTGGCGGGAGGACTCACACCGGGGAGCTGTTTTTT
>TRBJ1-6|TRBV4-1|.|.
CASSQDFHRKYNSPLHF
TGCGCCAGCAGCCAAGACTTTCACAGAAAGTATAATTCACCCCTCCACTTT
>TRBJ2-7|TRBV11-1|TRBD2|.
CASSPAGGGPEQYF
TGTGCCAGCAGCCCTGCGGGGGGGGGACCTGAGCAGTACTTC
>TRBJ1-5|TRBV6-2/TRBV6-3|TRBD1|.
CASSRDRFHPYSNQPQHF
TGTGCCAGCAGTCGGGACAGGTTTCACCCATATAGCAATCAGCCCCAGCATTTT
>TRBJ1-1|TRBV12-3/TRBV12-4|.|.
CASSFGEKAFF
TGTGCCAGCAGTTTTGGGGAGAAAGCTTTCTTT
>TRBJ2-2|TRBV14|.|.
CASSPGQGSNTGELFF
TGTGCCAGCAGCCCCGGTCAGGGGTCTAACACCGGGGAGCTGTTTTTT
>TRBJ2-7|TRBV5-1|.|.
CASTSKQAPYEQYF
TGCGCCAGCACCTCAAAGCAGGCTCCCTACGAGCAGTACTTC
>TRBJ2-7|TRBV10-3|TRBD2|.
CAISGSGLAGKQYF
TGTGCCATCAGTGGCTCGGGACTAGCGGGAAAGCAGTACTTC
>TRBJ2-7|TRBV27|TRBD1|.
CASSLWDRTYEQYF
TGTGCCAGCAGTTTATGGGACAGGACCTACGAGCAGTACTTC
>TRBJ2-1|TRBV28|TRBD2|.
CASSLVRLAGGRHEQFF
TGTGCCAGCAGTTTAGTTCGACTAGCGGGAGGGCGCCATGAGCAGTTCTTC
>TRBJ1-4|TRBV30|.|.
CAWSVPNRVTNEKLFF
TGTGCCTGGAGTGTCCCTAACAGGGTTACTAATGAAAAACTGTTTTTT
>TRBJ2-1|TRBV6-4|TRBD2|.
CASSRAKTSGSYNEQFF
TGTGCCAGCTCAAGAGCCAAGACTAGCGGAAGTTACAATGAGCAGTTCTTC
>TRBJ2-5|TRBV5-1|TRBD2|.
CASSLGLAGAEETQYF
TGCGCCAGCAGCCTGGGACTAGCGGGAGCAGAAGAGACCCAGTACTTC
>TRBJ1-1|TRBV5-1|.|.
CASSLARANTEAFF
TGCGCCAGCAGCTTGGCCAGGGCGAACACTGAAGCTTTCTTT
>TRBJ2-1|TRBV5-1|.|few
CASSTQGVEQFF
TGCGCCAGCAGCACCCAAGGAGTTGAGCAGTTCTTC
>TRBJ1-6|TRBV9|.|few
CASSVTESSYNSPLHF
TGTGCCAGCAGCGTAACAGAAAGCTCCTATAATTCACCCCTCCACTTT
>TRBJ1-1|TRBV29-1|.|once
CSGSRANTEAFF
TGCAGCGGCTCAAGAGCGAACACTGAAGCTTTCTTT
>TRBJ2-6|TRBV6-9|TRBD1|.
CASSDRGISGANVLTF
TGTGCCAGCTCGGACAGGGGAATCTCTGGGGCCAACGTCCTGACTTTC
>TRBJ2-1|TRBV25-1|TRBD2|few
CASSESYSGRNEQFF
TGTGCCAGCAGTGAATCGTATAGCGGGCGCAATGAGCAGTTCTTC
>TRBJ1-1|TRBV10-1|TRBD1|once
CANTPTTTGVRREAFF
TGCGCCAATACCCCTACCACTACAGGGGTACGGAGGGAAGCTTTCTTT
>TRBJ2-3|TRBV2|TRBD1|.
CASSEPGQGASDTQYF
TGTGCCAGCAGTGAACCGGGACAGGGGGCCTCAGATACGCAGTATTTT
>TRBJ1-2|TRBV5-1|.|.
CASSETAPPLYGYTF
TGCGCCAGCTCCGAGACAGCCCCTCCTCTCTATGGCTACACCTTC
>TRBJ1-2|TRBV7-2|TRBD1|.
CASSLAPISPAGGTRGYTF
TGTGCCAGCAGCTTAGCGCCCATCAGCCCCGCAGGGGGGACGCGTGGCTACACCTTC
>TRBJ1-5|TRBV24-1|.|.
CATSDFGGHQPQHF
TGTGCCACCAGTGATTTCGGCGGCCATCAGCCCCAGCATTTT
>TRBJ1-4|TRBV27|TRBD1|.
CASSVYRGSNEKLFF
TGTGCCAGCAGTGTCTACAGGGGGTCTAATGAAAAACTGTTTTTT
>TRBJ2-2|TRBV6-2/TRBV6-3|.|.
CASSYSGRTGELFF
TGTGCCAGCAGTTACTCAGGGAGAACCGGGGAGCTGTTTTTT
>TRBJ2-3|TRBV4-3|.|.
CASSHRPGETDTQYF
TGCGCCAGCAGCCACCGCCCCGGGGAGACAGATACGCAGTATTTT
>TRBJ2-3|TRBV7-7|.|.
CASSLGQYPTDTQYF
TGTGCTAGCAGCTTAGGACAATACCCCACAGATACGCAGTATTTT
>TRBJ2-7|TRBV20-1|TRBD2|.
CSASPTRLAGGPGYEQYF
TGCAGTGCTAGTCCCACCCGACTAGCGGGAGGTCCGGGCTACGAGCAGTACTTC
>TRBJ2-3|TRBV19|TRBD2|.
CASSIRLAGAGTDTQYF
TGTGCCAGTAGTATCCGACTAGCGGGAGCGGGCACAGATACGCAGTATTTT
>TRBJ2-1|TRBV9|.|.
CASSARRAGDEQFF
TGTGCCAGCAGCGCCCGGAGGGCCGGGGATGAGCAGTTCTTC
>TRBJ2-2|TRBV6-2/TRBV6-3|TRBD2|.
CASSYLAGALDTGELFF
TGTGCCAGCAGTTACCTAGCGGGAGCCCTGGACACCGGGGAGCTGTTTTTT
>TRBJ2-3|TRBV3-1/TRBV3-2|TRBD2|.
CASSQDLWLAGNTDTQYF
TGTGCCAGCAGCCAAGACCTTTGGCTAGCGGGAAACACAGATACGCAGTATTTT
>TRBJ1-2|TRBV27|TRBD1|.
CASKTGTGAGYTF
TGTGCCAGCAAAACCGGGACAGGGGCTGGCTACACCTTC
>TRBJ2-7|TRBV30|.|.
CAWSVVSPGEQYF
TGTGCCTGGTCGGTAGTAAGCCCAGGGGAGCAGTACTTC
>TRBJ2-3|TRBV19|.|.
CASSRTASQDTQYF
TGTGCCAGTAGTCGGACAGCCTCACAAGATACGCAGTATTTT
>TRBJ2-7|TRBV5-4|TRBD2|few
CASRISGSRGEQYF
TGTGCCAGCAGAATAAGCGGGAGCCGTGGCGAGCAGTACTTC
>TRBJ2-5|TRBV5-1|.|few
CASSRETGAGETQYF
TGCGCCAGCAGTCGAGAAACGGGAGCCGGGGAGACCCAGTACTTC
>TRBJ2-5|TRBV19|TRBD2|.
CASTLRRGYQETQYF
TGTGCCAGTACCCTCAGGCGGGGGTACCAAGAGACCCAGTACTTC
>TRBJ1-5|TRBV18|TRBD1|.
CASSPGTGDQPQHF
TGTGCCAGCTCACCAGGGACAGGGGATCAGCCCCAGCATTTT
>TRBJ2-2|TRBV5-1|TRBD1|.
CASFWGQGATGELFF
TGCGCCAGCTTCTGGGGACAGGGGGCGACCGGGGAGCTGTTTTTT
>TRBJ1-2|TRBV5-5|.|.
CASRTFSGLYGYTF
TGTGCCAGCAGGACGTTTAGTGGGCTCTATGGCTACACCTTC
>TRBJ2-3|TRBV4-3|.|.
CASSQDRWSDTQYF
TGCGCCAGCAGCCAAGATAGGTGGAGCGATACGCAGTATTTT